These T cell receptor beta chains were read from a single sample in a study of spatial heterogeneity in lung cancer. Using its own MiXCR run on the 5' RACE reads, TCRdb lists one record per CDR3 protein. The top ten hold roughly 20% of the sample, which has around 95,000 distinct CDR3 sequences, around 4.3% seen once. This sample comprised lung tumor tissue, obtained at surgery. Receptors originate from a male donor with early-stage non-small cell lung cancer. CDR3s leave out the opening cysteine and the closing phenylalanine or tryptophan.

TRBV4-2 | ASSPSRGNEKLF
TRBV18 | ASSPVSNEKLF
TRBV5-6 | ASSYGLLGGEAF
TRBV6-5 | ASRSNTGELF
TRBV6-6 | ASSYLAARGDTQY
TRBV7-9 | ASRAEPDTQY
TRBV7-2 | ASSLLPSYEQY
TRBV20-1 | SARGFRSGGWVGDQPQH
TRBV28 | ASSPLEREGDTQY
TRBV5-1 | ASLRTGEDTEAF
TRBV28 | ASSPQLGEDTQY
TRBV27 | ASRGQIVYTEAF
TRBV12-3/TRBV12-4 | ASSETSGHNEQF
TRBV5-1 | ASSPGPGTNTEAF
TRBV11-2 | ASSLLSRPSRQY
TRBV6-1 | ASRHTDSSNQPQH
TRBV20-1 | SASPFDKNIQY
TRBV6-1 | ATLQGTNTGELF
TRBV7-9 | ASSAGTGAYEQY
TRBV20-1 | SARRTVNTEAF
TRBV4-1 | ASSQPRAPLGYT
TRBV20-1 | SARLQDLGRTPSDQPQH